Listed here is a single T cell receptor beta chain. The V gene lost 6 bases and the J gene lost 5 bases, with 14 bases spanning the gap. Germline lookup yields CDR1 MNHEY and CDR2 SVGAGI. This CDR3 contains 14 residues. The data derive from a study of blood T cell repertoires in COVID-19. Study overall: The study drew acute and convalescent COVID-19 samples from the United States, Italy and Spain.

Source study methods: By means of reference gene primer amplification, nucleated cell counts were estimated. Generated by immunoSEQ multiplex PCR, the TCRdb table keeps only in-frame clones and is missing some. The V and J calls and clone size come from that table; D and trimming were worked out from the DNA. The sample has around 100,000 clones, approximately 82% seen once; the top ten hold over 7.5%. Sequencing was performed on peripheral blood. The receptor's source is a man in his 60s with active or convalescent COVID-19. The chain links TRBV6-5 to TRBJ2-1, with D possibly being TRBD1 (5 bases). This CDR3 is CASRAYTGHNEQFF. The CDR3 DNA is TGTGCCAGCAGAGCCTATACAGGACACAATGAGCAGTTCTTC.